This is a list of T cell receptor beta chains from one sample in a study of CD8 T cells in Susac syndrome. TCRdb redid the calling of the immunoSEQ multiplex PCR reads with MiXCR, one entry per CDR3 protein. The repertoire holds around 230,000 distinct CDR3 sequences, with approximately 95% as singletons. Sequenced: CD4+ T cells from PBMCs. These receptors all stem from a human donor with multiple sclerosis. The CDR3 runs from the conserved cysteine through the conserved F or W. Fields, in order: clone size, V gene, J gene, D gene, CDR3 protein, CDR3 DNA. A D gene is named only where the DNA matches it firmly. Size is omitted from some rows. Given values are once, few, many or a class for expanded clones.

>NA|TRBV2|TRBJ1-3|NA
CASSEELSENTIYF
TGTGCCAGCAGTGAGGAACTCTCGGAAAACACCATATATTTT
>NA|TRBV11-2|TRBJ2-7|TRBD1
CASSPYRGSHEQYF
TGTGCCAGCAGTCCATACAGGGGAAGCCACGAGCAGTACTTC
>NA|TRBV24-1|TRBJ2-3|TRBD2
CATSDSKGTSSPDTQYF
TGTGCCACCAGTGATTCGAAGGGGACTAGTTCTCCAGATACGCAGTATTTT
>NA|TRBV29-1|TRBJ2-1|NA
CSVERQYEQFF
TGCAGCGTTGAAAGGCAATATGAGCAGTTCTTC
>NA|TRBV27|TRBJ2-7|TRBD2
CASSLLTSGYEQYF
TGTGCCAGCAGTTTACTGACTAGCGGCTACGAGCAGTACTTC
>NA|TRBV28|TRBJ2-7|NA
CASSYGRNYEQYF
TGTGCCAGCAGTTATGGGCGTAACTACGAGCAGTACTTC
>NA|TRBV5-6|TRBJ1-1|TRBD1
CASSLPGTGGPEAFF
TGTGCCAGCAGCTTGCCCGGGACAGGAGGCCCTGAAGCTTTCTTT
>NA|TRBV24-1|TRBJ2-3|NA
CATSDSRGRGTDTQYF
TGTGCCACCAGTGATTCCCGCGGGCGGGGCACAGATACGCAGTATTTT
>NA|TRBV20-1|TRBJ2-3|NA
CSARGDSLTDTQYF
TGCAGTGCTAGGGGTGACAGCCTCACAGATACGCAGTATTTT
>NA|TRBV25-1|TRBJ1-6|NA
CASSVTIQGSPLHF
TGTGCCAGCAGTGTAACCATACAGGGTTCACCCCTCCACTTT
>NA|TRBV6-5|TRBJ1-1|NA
CASSYTHRNTEAFF
TGTGCCAGCAGTTACACTCATCGGAACACTGAAGCTTTCTTT
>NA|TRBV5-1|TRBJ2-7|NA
CASSLTGNEQYF
TGCGCCAGCAGCTTGACAGGGAACGAGCAGTACTTC
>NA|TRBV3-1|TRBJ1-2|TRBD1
CASSPTGTGFNNYGYTF
TGTGCCAGCAGCCCCACCGGGACAGGGTTTAATAACTATGGCTACACCTTC
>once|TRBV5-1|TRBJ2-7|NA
CASSGGLYTPSYEQYF
TGCGCCAGCAGCGGGGGACTGTATACGCCTTCCTACGAGCAGTACTTC
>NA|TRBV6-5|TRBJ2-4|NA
CASSYSRGDIQYF
TGTGCCAGCAGTTACTCAAGGGGGGACATTCAGTACTTC
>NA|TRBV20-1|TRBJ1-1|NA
CSARSGGDLVAFF
TGCAGTGCTAGATCGGGGGGGGACCTTGTTGCTTTCTTT
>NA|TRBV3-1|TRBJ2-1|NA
CASSQGGPWNEQFF
TGTGCCAGCAGCCAAGGGGGGCCCTGGAATGAGCAGTTCTTC
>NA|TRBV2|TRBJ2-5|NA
CAIQGSSAKETQYF
TGTGCCATCCAGGGCAGCTCGGCGAAAGAGACCCAGTACTTC